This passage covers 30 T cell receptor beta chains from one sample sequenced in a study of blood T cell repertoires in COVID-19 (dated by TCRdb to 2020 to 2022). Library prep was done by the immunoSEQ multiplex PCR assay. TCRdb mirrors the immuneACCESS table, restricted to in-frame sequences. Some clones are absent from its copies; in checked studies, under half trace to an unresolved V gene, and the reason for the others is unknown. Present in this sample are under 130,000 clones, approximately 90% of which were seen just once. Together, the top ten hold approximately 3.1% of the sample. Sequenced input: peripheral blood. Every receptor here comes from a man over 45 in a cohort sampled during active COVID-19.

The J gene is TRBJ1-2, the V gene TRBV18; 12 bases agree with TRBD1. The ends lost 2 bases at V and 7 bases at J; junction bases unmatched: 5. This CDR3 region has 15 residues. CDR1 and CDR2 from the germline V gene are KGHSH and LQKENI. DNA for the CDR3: TGTGCCAGCTCACCATCGGGACAGGGGGCAAGTGGCTACACCTTC. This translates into CASSPSGQGASGYTF.

The CDR3 spells CASSLSGGGIFSYEQYF. The CDR3 DNA follows: TGTGCCAGCAGCCTTTCCGGGGGGGGGATCTTCTCCTACGAGCAGTACTTC. The chain has TRBV14 and TRBJ2-7; 8 bases agree with TRBD2. The junction had 11 bases not matched to a gene; V was cut back by 4 bases and J by 0 bases. This CDR3 spans 17 amino acids. Looked up from germline, CDR1 is SGHDN and CDR2 is FVKESK. Full variable domain (remainder filled in from reference TRBV14 and TRBJ2-7): EAGVTQFPSHSVIEKGQTVTLRCDPISGHDNLYWYRRVMGKEIKFLLHFVKESKQDESGMPNNRFLAERTGGTYSTLKVQPAELEDSGVYFCASSLSGGGIFSYEQYFGPGTRLTVT.

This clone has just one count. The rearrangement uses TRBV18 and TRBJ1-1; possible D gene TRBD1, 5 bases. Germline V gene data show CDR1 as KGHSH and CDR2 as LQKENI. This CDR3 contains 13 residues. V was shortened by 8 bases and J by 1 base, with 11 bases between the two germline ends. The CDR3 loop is CASRFDRNTEAFF. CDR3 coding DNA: TGTGCCAGCCGTTTCGACAGGAACACTGAAGCTTTCTTT. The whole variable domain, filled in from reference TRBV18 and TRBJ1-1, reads NAGVMQNPRHLVRRRGQEARLRCSPMKGHSHVYWYRQLPEEGLKFMVYLQKENIIDESGMPKERFSAEFPKEGPSILRIQQVVRGDSAAYFCASRFDRNTEAFFGQGTRLTVV.

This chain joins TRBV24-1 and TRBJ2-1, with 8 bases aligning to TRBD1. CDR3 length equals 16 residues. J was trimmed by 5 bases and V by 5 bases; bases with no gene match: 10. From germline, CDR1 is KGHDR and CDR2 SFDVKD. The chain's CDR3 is CATSVDGQGVDNEQFF. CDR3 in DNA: TGTGCCACCAGTGTTGATGGACAGGGCGTGGACAATGAGCAGTTCTTC.

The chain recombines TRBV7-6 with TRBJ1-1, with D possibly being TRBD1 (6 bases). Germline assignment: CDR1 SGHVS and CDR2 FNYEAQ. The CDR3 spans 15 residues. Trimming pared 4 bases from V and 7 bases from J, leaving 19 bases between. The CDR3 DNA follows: TGTGCCAGCAGCTCAAGACCGACAGGTTCCGGTGAAGCTTTCTTT. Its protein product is CASSSRPTGSGEAFF. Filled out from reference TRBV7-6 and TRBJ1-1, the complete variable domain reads GAGVSQSPRYKVTKRGQDVALRCDPISGHVSLYWYRQALGQGPEFLTYFNYEAQQDKSGLPNDRFSAERPEGSISTLTIQRTEQRDSAMYRCASSSRPTGSGEAFFGQGTRLTVV.

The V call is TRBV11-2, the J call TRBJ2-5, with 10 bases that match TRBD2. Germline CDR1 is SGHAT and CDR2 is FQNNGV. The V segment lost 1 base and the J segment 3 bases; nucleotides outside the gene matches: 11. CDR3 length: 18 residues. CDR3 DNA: TGTGCCAGCAGCTTAGGTACCCCGGAACTAGCGGGGAAAGAGACCCAGTACTTC. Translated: CASSLGTPELAGKETQYF.

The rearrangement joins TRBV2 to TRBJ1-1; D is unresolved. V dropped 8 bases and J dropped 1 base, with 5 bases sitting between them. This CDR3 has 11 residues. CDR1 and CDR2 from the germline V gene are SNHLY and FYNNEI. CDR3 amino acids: CASGPNTEAFF. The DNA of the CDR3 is TGTGCCAGCGGCCCGAACACTGAAGCTTTCTTT.

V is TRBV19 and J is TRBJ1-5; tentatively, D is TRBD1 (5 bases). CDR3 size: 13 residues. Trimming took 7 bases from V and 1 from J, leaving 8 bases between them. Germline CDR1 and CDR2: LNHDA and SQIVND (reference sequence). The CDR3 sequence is CASTYRSNQPQHF. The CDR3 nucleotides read TGTGCCAGTACCTACAGGAGCAATCAGCCCCAGCATTTT. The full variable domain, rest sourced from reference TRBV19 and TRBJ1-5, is DGGITQSPKYLFRKEGQNVTLSCEQNLNHDAMYWYRQDPGQGLRLIYYSQIVNDFQKGDIAEGYSVSREKKESFPLTVTSAQKNPTAFYLCASTYRSNQPQHFGDGTRLSIL.

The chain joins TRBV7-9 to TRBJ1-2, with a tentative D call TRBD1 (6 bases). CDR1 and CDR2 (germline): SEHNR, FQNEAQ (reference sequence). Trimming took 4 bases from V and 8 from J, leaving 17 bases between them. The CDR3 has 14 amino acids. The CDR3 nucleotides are TGTGCCAGCAGCTCGGGACAAACTCCGGGGGGCTACACCTTC. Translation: CASSSGQTPGGYTF.

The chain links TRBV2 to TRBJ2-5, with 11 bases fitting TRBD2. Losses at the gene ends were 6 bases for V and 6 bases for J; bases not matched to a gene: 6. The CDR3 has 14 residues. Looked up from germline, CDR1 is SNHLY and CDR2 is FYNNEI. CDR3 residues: CASRIAGGLQTQYF. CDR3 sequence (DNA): TGTGCCAGCAGAATAGCGGGGGGGCTGCAGACCCAGTACTTC.

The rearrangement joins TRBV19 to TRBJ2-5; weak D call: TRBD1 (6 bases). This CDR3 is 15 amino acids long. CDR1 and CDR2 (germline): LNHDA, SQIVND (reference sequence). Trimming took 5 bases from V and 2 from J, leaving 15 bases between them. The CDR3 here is CASSLTGRGQETQYF. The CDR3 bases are TGTGCCAGTAGTTTGACAGGTCGTGGGCAAGAGACCCAGTACTTC.

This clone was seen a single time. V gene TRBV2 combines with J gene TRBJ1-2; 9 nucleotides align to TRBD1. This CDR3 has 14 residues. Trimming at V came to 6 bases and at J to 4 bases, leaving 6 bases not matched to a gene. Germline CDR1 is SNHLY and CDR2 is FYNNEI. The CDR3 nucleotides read TGTGCCAGCAGGGGACAGGGAGAAGTCTATGGCTACACCTTC. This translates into CASRGQGEVYGYTF.

This chain's CDR3 is CASSPTGGTDTQYF. CDR3 DNA sequence: TGTGCCAGCTCACCTACAGGGGGCACAGATACGCAGTATTTT. The rearrangement uses TRBV18 and TRBJ2-3; TRBD1 matches at 7 bases. The CDR3 sequence is 14 residues long. Germline assignment: CDR1 KGHSH and CDR2 LQKENI. The J segment lost 1 base and the V segment lost 3 bases, leaving 1 base of the junction unmatched.

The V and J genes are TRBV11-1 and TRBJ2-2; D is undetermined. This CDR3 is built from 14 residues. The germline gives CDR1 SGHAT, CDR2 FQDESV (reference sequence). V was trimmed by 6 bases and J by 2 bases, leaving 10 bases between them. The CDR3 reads CASRPDTNTGELFF. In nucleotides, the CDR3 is TGTGCCAGCAGACCCGACACAAACACCGGGGAGCTGTTTTTT.

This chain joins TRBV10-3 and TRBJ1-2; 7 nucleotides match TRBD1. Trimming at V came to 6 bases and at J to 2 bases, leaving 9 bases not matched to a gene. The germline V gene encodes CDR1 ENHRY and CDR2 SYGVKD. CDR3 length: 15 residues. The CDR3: CAIRGQTGINYGYTF. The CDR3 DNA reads TGTGCCATCAGGGGACAGACGGGGATCAACTATGGCTACACCTTC.

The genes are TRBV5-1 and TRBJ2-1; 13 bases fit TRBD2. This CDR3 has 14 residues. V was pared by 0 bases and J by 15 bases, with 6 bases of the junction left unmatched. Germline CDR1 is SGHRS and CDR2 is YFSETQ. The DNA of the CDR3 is TGCGCCAGCAGCTTGGATACTAGCGGGGGGGCCGGGTTCTTC. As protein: CASSLDTSGGAGFF.

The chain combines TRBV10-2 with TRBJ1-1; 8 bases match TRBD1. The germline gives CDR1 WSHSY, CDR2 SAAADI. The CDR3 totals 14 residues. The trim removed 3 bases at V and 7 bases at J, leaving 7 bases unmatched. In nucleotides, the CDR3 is TGCGCCAGCAGTGATCCCGGGACAGGAGGTGAAGCTTTCTTT. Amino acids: CASSDPGTGGEAFF.

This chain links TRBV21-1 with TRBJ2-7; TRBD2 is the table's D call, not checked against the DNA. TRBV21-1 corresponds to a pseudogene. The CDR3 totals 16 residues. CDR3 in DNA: TGTGCCAGCAGCAAAGCTCTCGGACTGAGGAGATACGAGCAGTACTTC. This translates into CASSKALGLRRYEQYF.

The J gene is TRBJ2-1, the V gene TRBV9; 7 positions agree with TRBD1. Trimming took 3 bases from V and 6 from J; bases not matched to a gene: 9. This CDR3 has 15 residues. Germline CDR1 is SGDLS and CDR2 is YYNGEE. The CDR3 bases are TGTGCCAGCAGCGAGGGGACAGTACCATTCAATGAGCAGTTCTTC. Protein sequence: CASSEGTVPFNEQFF.

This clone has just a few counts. This chain's CDR3 is CASARERGALYEQYF. CDR3 sequence (DNA): TGTGCTAGTGCCCGGGAGCGGGGGGCCCTCTACGAGCAGTACTTC. The chain recombines TRBV12-5 with TRBJ2-7; 9 nucleotides match TRBD2. The CDR3 loop spans 15 amino acids. In germline, CDR1 is LGHNT, CDR2 FRNRAP. Trimming cost V 7 bases and J 3 bases; bases outside gene matches: 10.

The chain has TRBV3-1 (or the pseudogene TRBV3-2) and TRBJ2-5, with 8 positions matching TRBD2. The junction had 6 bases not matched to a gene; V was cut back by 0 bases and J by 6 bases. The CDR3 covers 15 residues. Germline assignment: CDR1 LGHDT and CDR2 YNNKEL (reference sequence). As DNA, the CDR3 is TGTGCCAGCAGCCAAGATCGGGGGGGCCTCCAGACCCAGTACTTC. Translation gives CASSQDRGGLQTQYF.

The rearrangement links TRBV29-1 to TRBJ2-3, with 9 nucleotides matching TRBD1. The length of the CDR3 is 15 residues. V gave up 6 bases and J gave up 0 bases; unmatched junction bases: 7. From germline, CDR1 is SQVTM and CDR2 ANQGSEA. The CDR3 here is CSVGTGPTSTDTQYF. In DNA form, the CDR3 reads TGCAGCGTCGGGACAGGGCCTACTAGCACAGATACGCAGTATTTT.

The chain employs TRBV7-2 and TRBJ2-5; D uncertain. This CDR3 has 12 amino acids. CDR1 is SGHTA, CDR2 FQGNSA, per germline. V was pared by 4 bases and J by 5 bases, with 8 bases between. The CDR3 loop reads CASSSAVETQYF. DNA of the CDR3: TGTGCCAGCAGCTCAGCCGTGGAGACCCAGTACTTC.

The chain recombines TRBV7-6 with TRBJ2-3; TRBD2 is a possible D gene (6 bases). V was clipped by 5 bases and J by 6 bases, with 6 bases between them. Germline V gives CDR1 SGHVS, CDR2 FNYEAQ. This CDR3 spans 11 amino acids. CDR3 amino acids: CASSRGDTQYF. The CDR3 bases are TGTGCCAGCAGCCGGGGGGATACGCAGTATTTT.

In DNA, the CDR3 is TGTGCCAGCAGCCAAGGAGCTCTAGCGGGCAACAATGAGCAGTTCTTC. This gives the protein CASSQGALAGNNEQFF. The genes are TRBV3-1 (or the pseudogene TRBV3-2) and TRBJ2-1; 8 bases line up with TRBD2. The germline CDR1 and CDR2 sequences are LGHDT and YNNKEL (reference sequence). V lost 1 base and J lost 5; bases outside the gene matches: 7. The CDR3 contains 16 residues.

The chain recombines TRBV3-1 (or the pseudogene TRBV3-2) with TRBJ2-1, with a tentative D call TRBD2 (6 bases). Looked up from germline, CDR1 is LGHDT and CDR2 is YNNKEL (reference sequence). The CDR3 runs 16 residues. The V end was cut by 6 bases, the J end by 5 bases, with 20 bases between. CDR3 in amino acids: CASRPGRDFRNNEQFF. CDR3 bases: TGTGCCAGCAGACCGGGGCGGGACTTCCGAAACAATGAGCAGTTCTTC.

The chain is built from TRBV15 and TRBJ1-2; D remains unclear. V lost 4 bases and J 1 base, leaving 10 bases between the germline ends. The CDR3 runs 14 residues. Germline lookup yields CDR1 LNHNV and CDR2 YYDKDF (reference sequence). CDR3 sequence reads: CATSTGRVNYGYTF. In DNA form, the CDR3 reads TGTGCCACCAGCACGGGGAGGGTTAACTATGGCTACACCTTC.

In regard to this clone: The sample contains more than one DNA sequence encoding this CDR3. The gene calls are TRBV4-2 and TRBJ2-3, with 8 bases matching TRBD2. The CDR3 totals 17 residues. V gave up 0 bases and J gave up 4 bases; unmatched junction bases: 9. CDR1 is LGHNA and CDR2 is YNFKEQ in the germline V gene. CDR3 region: CASSQEQPGLGADTQYF. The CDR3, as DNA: TGTGCCAGCAGCCAAGAACAACCGGGACTAGGGGCAGATACGCAGTATTTT.

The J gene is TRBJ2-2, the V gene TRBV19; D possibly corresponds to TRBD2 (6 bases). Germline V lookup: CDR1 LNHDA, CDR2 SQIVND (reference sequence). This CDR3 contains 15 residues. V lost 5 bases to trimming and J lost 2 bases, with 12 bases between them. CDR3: CASSLGGVNTGELFF. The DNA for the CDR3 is TGTGCCAGTAGTCTGGGCGGGGTTAACACCGGGGAGCTGTTTTTT.

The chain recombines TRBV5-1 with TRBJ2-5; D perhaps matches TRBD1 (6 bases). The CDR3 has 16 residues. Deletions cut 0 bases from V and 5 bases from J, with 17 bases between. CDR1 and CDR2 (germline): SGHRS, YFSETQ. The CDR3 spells CASSLGGQSTWETQYF. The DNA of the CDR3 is TGCGCCAGCAGCTTGGGCGGACAGTCTACGTGGGAGACCCAGTACTTC.